The clone carrying this TCR beta chain has only a few counts. The CDR3 is 15 residues long. Germline V gene lookup returns CDR1 SGHRS and CDR2 YFSETQ. Trimming took 2 bases from V and 7 from J; bases not matched to a gene: 10. One entry per CDR3 protein, called by TCRdb with MiXCR from the RT-PCR reads. The sample consists of fewer than 800,000 distinct CDR3 sequences, approximately 15% of them appearing once. The source of this sequence is a female donor in good health, serving as a healthy control. The V gene is TRBV5-1, the J gene TRBJ1-2, with 8 bases fitting TRBD1. The sequenced material came from memory CD4+ T cells from blood. CDR3 in amino acids: CASSFTTQGAGGYTF. CDR3 DNA sequence: TGCGCCAGCAGCTTCACAACCCAGGGGGCGGGTGGCTACACCTTC. The full variable domain, with the rest looked up from reference TRBV5-1 and TRBJ1-2, is KAGVTQTPRYLIKTRGQQVTLSCSPISGHRSVSWYQQTPGQGLQFLFEYFSETQRNKGNFPGRFSGRQFSNSRSEMNVSTLELGDSALYLCASSFTTQGAGGYTFGSGTRLTVV.